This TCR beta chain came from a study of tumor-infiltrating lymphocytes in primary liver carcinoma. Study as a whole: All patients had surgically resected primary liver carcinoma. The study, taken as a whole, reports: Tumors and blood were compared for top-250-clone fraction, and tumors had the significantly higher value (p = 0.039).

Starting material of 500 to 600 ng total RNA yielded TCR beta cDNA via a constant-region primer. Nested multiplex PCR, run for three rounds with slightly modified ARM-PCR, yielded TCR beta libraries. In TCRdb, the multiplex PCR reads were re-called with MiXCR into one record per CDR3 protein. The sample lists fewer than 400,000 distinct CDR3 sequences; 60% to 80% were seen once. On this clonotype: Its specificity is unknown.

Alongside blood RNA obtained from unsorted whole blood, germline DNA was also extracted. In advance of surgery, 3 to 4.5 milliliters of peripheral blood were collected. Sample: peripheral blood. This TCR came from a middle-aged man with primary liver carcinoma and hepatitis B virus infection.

The chain's CDR3 is CASSEMAGPLEQYF. CDR3 sequence (DNA): TGTGCCAGCAGTGAAATGGCAGGGCCCCTCGAGCAGTACTTC. This chain connects TRBV6-1 to TRBJ2-7, with D tentatively TRBD1 (5 bases). V was shortened by 2 bases and J by 6 bases, with 14 bases between the two germline ends. The CDR3 has 14 residues. The germline gives CDR1 MNHNS, CDR2 SASEGT.